This passage covers 14 T cell receptor beta chains from one sample sequenced in a study of T cells after somatic rescue of genetic block. TCRdb's copy holds only in-frame clones and misses some; the assay was immunoSEQ multiplex PCR. Here the sample spans more than 70,000 clones, 75% to 90% being singletons. The sample taken for sequencing was peripheral blood mononuclear cells (PBMCs). Source of these receptors: a woman in her late teens or twenties.

CDR3 in amino acids: CASSRTAGYYGYTF. CDR3 nucleotide sequence: TGCGCCAGCAGCCGGACGGCCGGTTACTATGGCTACACCTTC. V is TRBV4-3 and J is TRBJ1-2; unclear D gene. This CDR3 has 14 amino acids. Trimming stripped 4 bases from V and 3 bases from J, with 12 bases between. CDR1 is LGHNA, CDR2 YSLEER, per germline.

V gene TRBV28 combines with J gene TRBJ1-2, with 7 bases lining up with TRBD1. The germline V gene has CDR1 MDHEN and CDR2 SYDVKM. J lost 7 bases, V lost 6 bases, and 8 bases had no gene match. The CDR3 contains 13 residues. The DNA of the CDR3 is TGTGCCAGCAGAAACAGGGGAGTAAGTGGCTACACCTTC. Amino acids: CASRNRGVSGYTF.

This rearrangement joins TRBV6-4 to TRBJ2-3; TRBD2 matches 8 bases. V lost 5 bases and J lost 2; bases outside the gene matches: 3. CDR3 length: 14 amino acids. Germline assignment: CDR1 MRHNA and CDR2 SNTAGT. The CDR3 here is CASSYGRATDTQYF. CDR3 coding DNA: TGTGCCAGCAGTTACGGGAGGGCCACAGATACGCAGTATTTT.

The chain couples TRBV29-1 to TRBJ1-5; the D gene is possibly TRBD1 (5 bases). The CDR3 extends over 14 amino acids. V shed 6 bases and J shed 6 bases, with 18 bases lying between them. Germline V gene sequence: CDR1 SQVTM, CDR2 ANQGSEA. CDR3 coding DNA: TGCAGCGTAAGTACGCAGGGCGGGGGTCAGCCCCAGCATTTT. Translated: CSVSTQGGGQPQHF.

The rearrangement joins TRBV27 to TRBJ2-1; D gene unclear. Germline V CDR1 and CDR2: MNHEY, SMNVEV (reference sequence). With 5 bases removed from V and 5 bases from J, the gap between germline ends came to 22 bases. The CDR3 consists of 17 residues. The CDR3 DNA reads as TGTGCCAGCAGTCCCTCACGAGGATCCGGCACCCACAATGAGCAGTTCTTC. It translates to CASSPSRGSGTHNEQFF.

This clone turned up a few times. The chain employs TRBV19 and TRBJ1-1; D not resolved. CDR3 size: 14 residues. The V gene's germline CDR1 is LNHDA and CDR2 SQIVND (reference sequence). Trimming left V 0 bases short and J 5 bases short, with 10 bases between. The CDR3 DNA follows: TGTGCCAGTAGTATAGATAATGGAGGGACTGAAGCTTTCTTT. Translating gives CASSIDNGGTEAFF.

This chain links TRBV5-3 with TRBJ2-6; no clear D gene. TRBV5-3 is an ORF for which the function is uncertain. V lost 1 base and J lost 1, with 15 bases in between. The CDR3 contains 18 residues. The CDR3 reads CARSLLGRINSGANVLTF. The CDR3 DNA reads TGTGCCAGAAGCTTGCTAGGACGGATCAATTCTGGGGCCAACGTCCTGACTTTC.

The chain carries TRBV4-2 and TRBJ1-2, with 7 bases identical to TRBD1. Germline V gene sequence: CDR1 LGHNA, CDR2 YNFKEQ. The V and J ends lost 4 bases and 2 bases, in that order; junction bases with no gene match: 4. The CDR3 loop spans 14 amino acids. In DNA form, the CDR3 reads TGTGCCAGCAGCCCCGGGACAGCCAACTATGGCTACACCTTC. It codes for CASSPGTANYGYTF.

This clone was seen just once. The chain uses TRBV27 and TRBJ2-6, with TRBD2 as a possible D gene (5 bases). Germline CDR1 and CDR2: MNHEY and SMNVEV (reference sequence). V was cut by 5 bases and J by 10 bases, with 12 bases left in between. This CDR3 contains 13 residues. As DNA, the CDR3 is TGTGCCAGCAGTCCCAACGGACTTAACGTCCTGACTTTC. Its translation is CASSPNGLNVLTF.

This clone has just one count. The chain combines TRBV18 with TRBJ1-1; TRBD1 matches at 8 bases. Unmatched junction bases numbered 3, after V lost 3 bases and J lost 6 bases. The CDR3 loop spans 13 amino acids. Germline V lookup: CDR1 KGHSH, CDR2 LQKENI. The chain's CDR3 is CASSPDRDAEAFF. As DNA, the CDR3 is TGTGCCAGCTCACCGGACAGGGACGCTGAAGCTTTCTTT.

The rearrangement links TRBV2 to TRBJ1-2; no reliable D call. CDR3 length: 12 amino acids. Germline assignment: CDR1 SNHLY and CDR2 FYNNEI. Trimming shortened V by 5 bases and J by 3 bases, and 7 bases separated the two germline ends. The CDR3 region has the DNA TGTGCCAGCAGTTCGGGGTACTATGGCTACACCTTC. As protein: CASSSGYYGYTF.

The V and J genes are TRBV28 and TRBJ1-1, with 8 bases that match TRBD1. The CDR3 contains 14 residues. Germline-derived CDR1 and CDR2 are MDHEN and SYDVKM. After removal of 6 bases from V and 3 bases from J, the junction contained 6 bases not matched to a gene. The CDR3 is CASSFTGGDTEAFF. CDR3 nucleotides: TGTGCCAGCAGCTTCACAGGGGGGGACACTGAAGCTTTCTTT.

This clone has only a few counts. J is TRBJ1-5 and V is TRBV27; the D is unclear. Germline V CDR1 and CDR2: MNHEY, SMNVEV (reference sequence). The CDR3 is 13 residues long. The V gene lost 5 bases and the J gene lost 1 base, with 6 bases spanning the gap. CDR3 DNA sequence: TGTGCCAGCAGTGACCAAAGCAATCAGCCCCAGCATTTT. Translated, it gives CASSDQSNQPQHF.

The chain has TRBV28 and TRBJ2-7, with 8 bases identical to TRBD2. Germline CDR1 reads MDHEN; CDR2 reads SYDVKM. The CDR3 runs 14 residues. Trimming removed 5 bases from V and 5 bases from J; junction bases left unmatched: 8. The CDR3 sequence is CASSPGGSWDEQYF. CDR3 coding DNA: TGTGCCAGCAGTCCGGGGGGGTCTTGGGACGAGCAGTACTTC.